This T cell receptor beta chain was retrieved from a study of T cell responses to AZD1222 COVID-19 vaccine. Study results and limitations: Two AZD1222 doses significantly raised spike-specific TCR breadth and depth over controls.

The CDR3 runs to 14 residues. Germline V gene data show CDR1 as ENHRY and CDR2 as SYGVKD. The V and J ends lost 6 bases and 7 bases, in that order; junction bases with no gene match: 11. Profiled with immunoSEQ multiplex PCR; TCRdb holds only in-frame clones, not every one. The data contain over 100,000 clones, 86% of them singletons. Note on this clone: Antigen: not known.

The chain links TRBV10-3 to TRBJ2-7; 8 bases align to TRBD2. The sequence came from an adult in good health. The sample here was peripheral blood, taken on day 0 of AZD1222 vaccination. The DNA for the CDR3 is TGTGCCATCAGGGGTGGAGCGGGAGAGGGTGAGCAGTACTTC. This codes for CAIRGGAGEGEQYF.